The T cell receptor beta chain described here comes from a study of OX40 agonist ivuxolimab in advanced cancers. Study information: Intravenous ivuxolimab at 0.01 to 10 mg/kg was given to patients every 2 weeks.

Only in-frame clones appear in the TCRdb table, and some are missing; sequencing was by immunoSEQ multiplex PCR. The data contain fewer than 45,000 clones, 88% of them seen just once; the ten biggest clones take up roughly 12%. This CDR3 has 17 residues. Germline V gives CDR1 MGHRA, CDR2 YSYEKL. Losses at the gene ends were 4 bases for V and 4 bases for J; bases not matched to a gene: 8. This clone has just a few counts. The sequences come from CD4+ or CD8+ T cells sorted from blood, collected in a trial of the OX40 agonist ivuxolimab. The chain carries TRBV4-1 and TRBJ2-1, with 12 bases fitting TRBD2. This TCR was sampled from an adult with an advanced solid tumor such as melanoma, head and neck, liver or kidney cancer. In nucleotides, the CDR3 is TGCGCCAGCAGCCCCGAGGCCCTAGCGGGAGGGTACAATGAGCAGTTCTTC. It codes for CASSPEALAGGYNEQFF.